These 27 T cell receptor beta chains share one sample of origin, sequenced in a study of beta chain features in type 1 diabetes. Study-level findings and limits: When Type 1 diabetes patients were examined, their TCRB CDR3s proved moderately but significantly shorter in all four CD4+ subsets.

Antigen specificity for these receptors is unknown. Expressed TCRB transcripts got sequenced, as all isolated RNA was reverse transcribed. Libraries were prepared by immunoSEQ multiplex PCR; TCRdb keeps only in-frame clonotypes and omits some of them. The table lists 140,000 or so clones, around an eighth of them singletons. Sequencing was carried out using central memory CD4+ T cells from blood. These receptors were taken from a man aged 18 to 30 with type 1 diabetes.

The chain is built from TRBV5-1 and TRBJ1-2; 7 bases align to TRBD1. Trimming removed 4 bases from V and 8 bases from J; junction bases left unmatched: 8. The CDR3 loop spans 13 amino acids. CDR1 is SGHRS and CDR2 is YFSETQ in the germline V gene. In DNA, the CDR3 is TGCGCCAGCAGCGGACAGGACCTTGAGGGCTACACCTTC. Its protein product is CASSGQDLEGYTF.

This clone was seen a few times. The chain employs TRBV9 and TRBJ1-2; unclear D gene. Trimming stripped 4 bases from V and 6 bases from J, with 25 bases between. This CDR3 has 17 residues. Germline V gene lookup returns CDR1 SGDLS and CDR2 YYNGEE. CDR3 in amino acids: CASSFEPLTKGHDGYTF. CDR3 nucleotide sequence: TGTGCCAGCAGCTTCGAACCCCTCACGAAGGGTCACGATGGCTACACCTTC.

Ten or more counts support this clone. The genes are TRBV19 and TRBJ2-3, with unresolved D. CDR1 is LNHDA, CDR2 SQIVND, per germline (reference sequence). V was trimmed by 8 bases and J by 0 bases, leaving 12 bases between them. The CDR3 has 14 residues. The chain's CDR3 is CASRSRESTDTQYF. The DNA of the CDR3 is TGTGCCAGTCGCTCTCGAGAGAGCACAGATACGCAGTATTTT.

As regards this clone: A much more abundant neighbour one base away suggests this may be a read error. This CDR3 is also generated by other DNA sequences in the sample. The CDR3 reads CASSLGTDTQYF. In DNA form, the CDR3 reads TGTGCCAGCAGCTTAGGAACAGATACGCAGTATTTT. J is TRBJ2-3 and V is TRBV11-2; D not resolved. V was cut by 1 base and J by 3 bases, with 2 bases left in between. The CDR3 sequence is 12 residues long. In germline, CDR1 is SGHAT, CDR2 FQNNGV.

The chain links TRBV5-1 to TRBJ2-2; 7 bases are shared with TRBD1. The CDR3 runs to 18 residues. V lost 4 bases and J lost 1; bases outside the gene matches: 13. CDR1 is SGHRS, CDR2 YFSETQ, per germline. The CDR3 sequence: CASSREPGDRMNTGELFF. The DNA of the CDR3 is TGCGCCAGCAGCCGCGAACCTGGGGACAGAATGAACACCGGGGAGCTGTTTTTT.

This chain connects TRBV4-1 to TRBJ1-2, with a possible D match to TRBD1 (5 bases). The ends were cut back, 2 bases at V and 3 bases at J, with 22 bases in the middle. Germline values: CDR1 MGHRA, CDR2 YSYEKL. This CDR3 contains 18 residues. The CDR3 spells CASSQISWGPQGDYGYTF. CDR3 DNA: TGCGCCAGCAGCCAAATTTCCTGGGGTCCCCAGGGCGACTATGGCTACACCTTC.

V gene TRBV5-1 combines with J gene TRBJ2-7; tentatively, D is TRBD1 (5 bases). Trimming took off 0 bases at V and 3 bases at J, with 7 bases between the two ends. The CDR3 is 13 residues long. Germline V gene data show CDR1 as SGHRS and CDR2 as YFSETQ. CDR3 loop: CASSLGQFYEQYF. DNA of the CDR3: TGCGCCAGCAGCTTGGGACAGTTCTACGAGCAGTACTTC.

The DNA for the CDR3 is TGCAGCGTTGTTAGGGGCAATGGCTACACCTTC. Amino acids: CSVVRGNGYTF. The chain combines TRBV29-1 with TRBJ1-2, with a tentative D call TRBD1 (5 bases). Per the germline V gene, CDR1 is SQVTM and CDR2 is ANQGSEA. The CDR3 is 11 amino acids. Between the trimmed V and J ends, which lost 4 bases and 6 bases, there was a span of 9 bases.

The chain is built from TRBV11-3 and TRBJ2-5; no clear D gene. The CDR3 has 13 residues. The V end lost 5 bases, the J end lost 0 bases, and 7 bases lay between the germline ends. Germline V gives CDR1 SGHNT, CDR2 YENEEA. In nucleotides, the CDR3 is TGTGCCAGCAGCGGGGTGTACCAAGAGACCCAGTACTTC. This gives the protein CASSGVYQETQYF. Full variable domain (rest looked up from reference TRBV11-3 and TRBJ2-5): EAGVVQSPRYKIIEKKQPVAFWCNPISGHNTLYWYLQNLGQGPELLIRYENEEAVDDSQLPKDRFSAERLKGVDSTLKIQPAELGDSAVYLCASSGVYQETQYFGPGTRLLVL.

The table lists this clone with a few counts. The rearrangement joins TRBV5-4 to TRBJ2-5, with a tentative D call TRBD1 (6 bases). Per germline, CDR1 SGHNT and CDR2 YYREEE (reference sequence). CDR3 length: 15 residues. Trimming removed 3 bases at V and 0 bases at J, with 12 bases between. The CDR3 DNA follows: TGTGCCAGCAGCTCCCGAACAGGGTACCAAGAGACCCAGTACTTC. Translated, it gives CASSSRTGYQETQYF.

This clone was counted a few times. The chain recombines TRBV6-5 with TRBJ2-1; D is perhaps TRBD2 (7 bases). The CDR3 runs 13 residues. The germline V gene encodes CDR1 MNHEY and CDR2 SVGAGI. V shed 6 bases and J shed 7 bases, with 13 bases lying between them. The CDR3: CASSLRGANEQFF. The CDR3 coding sequence is TGTGCCAGCAGCCTCCGGGGGGCAAATGAGCAGTTCTTC.

J is TRBJ1-3 and V is TRBV2; D gene unclear. V lost 3 bases and J 4 bases, leaving 13 bases between the germline ends. The length of the CDR3 is 15 residues. The V gene's germline CDR1 is SNHLY and CDR2 FYNNEI. As DNA, the CDR3 is TGTGCCAGCAGTGACCCGGGAATCGCCGGAAACACCATATATTTT. This codes for CASSDPGIAGNTIYF.

J is TRBJ2-1 and V is TRBV12-5; perhaps TRBD2 as D (6 bases). The CDR3 covers 15 residues. V lost 0 bases and J 7 bases, leaving 13 bases between the germline ends. Germline V gene lookup returns CDR1 LGHNT and CDR2 FRNRAP. The CDR3 bases are TGTGCTAGTGGTTTGGTAGGGCCGGGAGTGAATGAGCAGTTCTTC. Residues: CASGLVGPGVNEQFF. The entire variable domain, with the rest obtained from reference TRBV12-5 and TRBJ2-1, is as follows: DARVTQTPRHKVTEMGQEVTMRCQPILGHNTVFWYRQTMMQGLELLAYFRNRAPLDDSGMPKDRFSAEMPDATLATLKIQPSEPRDSAVYFCASGLVGPGVNEQFFGPGTRLTVL.

This clone was observed a few times. The chain has TRBV6-1 and TRBJ1-5; tentatively, D is TRBD1 (6 bases). Per the germline V gene, CDR1 is MNHNS and CDR2 is SASEGT. This CDR3 has 14 residues. The germline V and J ends were trimmed by 7 bases and 6 bases, with 16 bases remaining between them. The CDR3 reads CASTKGGGSQPQHF. CDR3 bases: TGTGCCAGCACCAAGGGGGGAGGAAGTCAGCCCCAGCATTTT.

This clone appeared a few times. The junction and the germline gene differ at one end; a read error may be behind it. The chain carries TRBV10-3 and TRBJ2-3, with TRBD2 identical over 9 bases. This CDR3 has 13 residues. Germline CDR1 and CDR2: ENHRY and SYGVKD. The CDR3 bases are TGTGCCATCAGTGAGACCCCGCTAGCGGGGTACGATTTT. Protein product: CAISETPLAGYDF.

Only a few counts were recorded for this clone. The genes are TRBV4-2 and TRBJ2-5; 9 nucleotides agree with TRBD2. Germline values: CDR1 LGHNA, CDR2 YNFKEQ. This CDR3 spans 17 amino acids. J was trimmed by 5 bases and V by 2 bases; bases with no gene match: 12. The CDR3 bases are TGTGCCAGCAGCCAACCCCCAGGGGCTAGCGGGGCGGAGACCCAGTACTTC. This codes for CASSQPPGASGAETQYF.

The chain recombines TRBV11-1 with TRBJ2-5; no definite D call. The CDR3 spans 16 residues. CDR1 is SGHAT, CDR2 FQDESV, per germline (reference sequence). The V gene lost 0 bases and the J gene lost 1 base, with 12 bases spanning the gap. CDR3 nucleotides: TGTGCCAGCAGCTTAGCTCCATCCCGAGGCCAAGAGACCCAGTACTTC. Protein: CASSLAPSRGQETQYF.

This clone came up many times. Other DNA sequences in the sample encode the same CDR3. V gene TRBV14 combines with J gene TRBJ2-6, with D perhaps given as TRBD1 or TRBD2 (5 bases each). Between the trimmed V and J ends, which lost 1 base and 4 bases, there was a span of 8 bases. Germline V lookup: CDR1 SGHDN, CDR2 FVKESK. This CDR3 comprises 15 residues. The CDR3 here is CASSQVGTGANVLTF. The CDR3 coding sequence is TGTGCCAGCAGCCAAGTAGGGACCGGGGCCAACGTCCTGACTTTC.

The rearrangement uses TRBV19 and TRBJ1-1; perhaps TRBD1 as D (6 bases). Germline values: CDR1 LNHDA, CDR2 SQIVND (reference sequence). V was clipped by 3 bases and J by 0 bases, with 11 bases between them. The length of the CDR3 is 15 residues. The CDR3 loop is CASSIGRGMNTEAFF. CDR3 DNA sequence: TGTGCCAGTAGTATCGGCAGGGGCATGAACACTGAAGCTTTCTTT. The variable domain in full, completed from reference TRBV19 and TRBJ1-1, reads DGGITQSPKYLFRKEGQNVTLSCEQNLNHDAMYWYRQDPGQGLRLIYYSQIVNDFQKGDIAEGYSVSREKKESFPLTVTSAQKNPTAFYLCASSIGRGMNTEAFFGQGTRLTVV.

This clone was counted many times. The chain joins TRBV15 to TRBJ2-4; no firm D call. V shed 9 bases and J shed 5 bases, with 8 bases lying between them. Germline assignment: CDR1 LNHNV and CDR2 YYDKDF (reference sequence). The length of the CDR3 is 11 residues. The DNA of the CDR3 is TGTGCCACGGCAGTGGAAAACATTCAGTACTTC. This codes for CATAVENIQYF.

The rearrangement links TRBV9 to TRBJ2-3, with 11 bases lining up with TRBD1. The CDR3 is 16 residues long. V lost 4 bases to trimming and J lost 0 bases; unmatched junction nucleotides: 4. Looked up from germline, CDR1 is SGDLS and CDR2 is YYNGEE. The CDR3 nucleotides read TGTGCCAGCAGCCACGGGACAGGGGGAAGCACAGATACGCAGTATTTT. It yields the protein CASSHGTGGSTDTQYF.

This clone was observed a handful of times. J is TRBJ1-1 and V is TRBV10-3; TRBD1 matches 7 bases. The CDR3 is 16 residues long. Germline values: CDR1 ENHRY, CDR2 SYGVKD. With V trimmed by 6 bases and J by 6 bases, 16 bases remained unmatched. CDR3 region: CAIRGVEGAHSPEAFF. For the CDR3, the DNA is TGTGCCATCAGGGGAGTTGAGGGGGCGCACTCCCCTGAAGCTTTCTTT.

This clone appeared a few times. The V call is TRBV30, the J call TRBJ1-2; possibly TRBD1 for D (5 bases). Germline CDR1 GTSNPN, CDR2 SVGIG (reference sequence). Trimming left V 5 bases short and J 5 bases short, with 12 bases between. CDR3 length: 12 residues. In DNA form, the CDR3 reads TGTGCCTGGGCGGGACTGGGATATGGCTACACCTTC. Amino acids: CAWAGLGYGYTF.

J is TRBJ1-1 and V is TRBV30; 9 bases fit TRBD1. The J segment lost 5 bases and the V segment lost 3 bases, leaving 7 bases of the junction unmatched. The CDR3 contains 14 residues. Germline-derived CDR1 and CDR2 are GTSNPN and SVGIG (reference sequence). The CDR3 DNA sequence: TGTGCCTGGAGCGGTACAGGGGGCGCAACTGAAGCTTTCTTT. Its protein is CAWSGTGGATEAFF.

The chain employs TRBV2 and TRBJ1-1; D may be TRBD1 (6 bases). The germline V gene has CDR1 SNHLY and CDR2 FYNNEI. V gave up 6 bases and J gave up 5 bases, with 28 bases separating them. The CDR3 has 18 residues. The CDR3 spells CASSELDTWGPRSTEAFF. As DNA, the CDR3 is TGTGCCAGCAGCGAACTGGACACCTGGGGGCCAAGGTCGACTGAAGCTTTCTTT.

This clone came up many times. V and J are TRBV6-6 and TRBJ1-6, with 7 bases aligning to TRBD1. The trim removed 6 bases at V and 9 bases at J, leaving 11 bases unmatched. CDR1 is MNHNY and CDR2 is SVGAGI in the germline V gene (reference sequence). This CDR3 comprises 15 residues. The CDR3 is CASRDTGASGSPLHF. CDR3 nucleotides: TGTGCCAGCAGGGACACAGGGGCCTCGGGTTCACCCCTCCACTTT.

This clone was seen only a few times. The DNA for the CDR3 is TGCGCCAGCAGCTTGGAGGGGAGTCGGGTGGAGACCCAGTACTTC. Protein sequence: CASSLEGSRVETQYF. The chain is built from TRBV5-1 and TRBJ2-5; the D call may be TRBD1 or TRBD2 (5 bases each). V was trimmed by 0 bases and J by 5 bases, leaving 14 bases between them. The germline gives CDR1 SGHRS, CDR2 YFSETQ. This CDR3 is built from 15 residues.